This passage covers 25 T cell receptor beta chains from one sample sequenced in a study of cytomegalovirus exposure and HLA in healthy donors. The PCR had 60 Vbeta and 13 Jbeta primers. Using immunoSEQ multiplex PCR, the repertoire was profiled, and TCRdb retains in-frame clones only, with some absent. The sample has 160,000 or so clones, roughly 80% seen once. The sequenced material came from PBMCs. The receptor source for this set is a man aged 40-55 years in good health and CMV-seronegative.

The CDR3: CASTDSLTRGSPLHF. CDR3 nucleotides: TGTGCCAGCACTGACTCCTTGACCAGGGGTTCACCCCTCCACTTT. The V call is TRBV2, the J call TRBJ1-6; a weak D match, TRBD1 (6 bases). CDR3 length equals 15 residues. Germline V gene data show CDR1 as SNHLY and CDR2 as FYNNEI. Trimming removed 7 bases at V and 9 bases at J, with 19 bases between.

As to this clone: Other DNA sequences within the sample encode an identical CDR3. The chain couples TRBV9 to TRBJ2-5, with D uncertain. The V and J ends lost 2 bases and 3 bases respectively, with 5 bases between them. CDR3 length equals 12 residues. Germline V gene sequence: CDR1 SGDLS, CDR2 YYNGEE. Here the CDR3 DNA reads TGTGCCAGCAGCGTCGGAGAAGAGACCCAGTACTTC. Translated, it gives CASSVGEETQYF.

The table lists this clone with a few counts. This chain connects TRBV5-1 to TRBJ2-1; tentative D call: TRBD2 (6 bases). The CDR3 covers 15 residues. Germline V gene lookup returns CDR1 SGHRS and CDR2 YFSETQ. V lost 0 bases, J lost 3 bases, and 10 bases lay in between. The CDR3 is CASSLAVRGYNEQFF. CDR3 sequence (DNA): TGCGCCAGCAGCTTGGCCGTGCGGGGCTACAATGAGCAGTTCTTC.

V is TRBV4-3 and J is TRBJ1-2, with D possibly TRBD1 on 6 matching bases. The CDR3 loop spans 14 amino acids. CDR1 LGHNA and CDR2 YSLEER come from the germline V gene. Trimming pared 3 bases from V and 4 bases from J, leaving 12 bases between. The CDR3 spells CASSHPGVGYGYTF. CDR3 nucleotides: TGCGCCAGCAGCCATCCAGGGGTGGGCTATGGCTACACCTTC.

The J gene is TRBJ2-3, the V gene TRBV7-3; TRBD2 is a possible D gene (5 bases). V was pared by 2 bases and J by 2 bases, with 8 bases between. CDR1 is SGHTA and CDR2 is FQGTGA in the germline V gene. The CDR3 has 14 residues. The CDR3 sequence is CASSLQAATDTQYF. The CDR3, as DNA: TGTGCCAGCAGCTTACAAGCGGCCACAGATACGCAGTATTTT.

The CDR3 loop is CASSEPNDRGSSNQPQHF. The CDR3 DNA follows: TGTGCCAGCAGTGAACCCAATGACAGGGGCTCCAGCAATCAGCCCCAGCATTTT. V is TRBV2 and J is TRBJ1-5, with 8 bases aligning to TRBD1. The germline V gene encodes CDR1 SNHLY and CDR2 FYNNEI. The CDR3 runs to 18 residues. J lost 1 base, V lost 2 bases, and 10 bases had no gene match.

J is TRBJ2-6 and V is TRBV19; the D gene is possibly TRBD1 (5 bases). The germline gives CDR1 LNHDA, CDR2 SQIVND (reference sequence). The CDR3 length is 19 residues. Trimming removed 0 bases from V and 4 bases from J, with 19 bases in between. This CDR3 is CASSIDALSPGSGANVLTF. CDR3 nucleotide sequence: TGTGCCAGTAGTATAGATGCCCTCTCGCCAGGGTCAGGGGCCAACGTCCTGACTTTC.

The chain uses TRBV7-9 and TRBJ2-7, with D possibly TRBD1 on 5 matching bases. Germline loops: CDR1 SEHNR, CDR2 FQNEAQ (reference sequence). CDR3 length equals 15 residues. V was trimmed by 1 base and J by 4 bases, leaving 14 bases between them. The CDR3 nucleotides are TGTGCCAGCAGCTTAGAGGCAGGGCCAGCGTACGAGCAGTACTTC. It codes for CASSLEAGPAYEQYF.

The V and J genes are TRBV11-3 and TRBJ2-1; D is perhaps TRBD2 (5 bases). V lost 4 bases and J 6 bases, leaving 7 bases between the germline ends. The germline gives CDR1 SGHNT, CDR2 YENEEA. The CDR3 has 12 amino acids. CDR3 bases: TGTGCCAGCAGCTGGACTGGCAATGAGCAGTTCTTC. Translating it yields CASSWTGNEQFF.

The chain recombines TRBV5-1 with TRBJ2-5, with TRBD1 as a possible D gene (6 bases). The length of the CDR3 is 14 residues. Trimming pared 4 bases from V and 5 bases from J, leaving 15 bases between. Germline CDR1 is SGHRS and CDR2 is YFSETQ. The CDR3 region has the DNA TGCGCCAGCAGCGTAGGTCTGGGGGCTGAGACCCAGTACTTC. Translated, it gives CASSVGLGAETQYF.

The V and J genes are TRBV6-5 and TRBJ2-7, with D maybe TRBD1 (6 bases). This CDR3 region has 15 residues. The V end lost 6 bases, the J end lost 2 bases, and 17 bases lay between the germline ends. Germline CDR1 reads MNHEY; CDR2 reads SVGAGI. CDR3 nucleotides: TGTGCCAGCAGGTCAGGACAGACCCTTGCCTACGAGCAGTACTTC. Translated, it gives CASRSGQTLAYEQYF.

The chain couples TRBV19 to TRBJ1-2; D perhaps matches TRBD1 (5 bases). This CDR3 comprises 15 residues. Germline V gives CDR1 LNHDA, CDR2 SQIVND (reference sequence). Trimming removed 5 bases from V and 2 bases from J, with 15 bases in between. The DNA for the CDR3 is TGTGCCAGTAGTTCATTTCAGGGTCGAAACTATGGCTACACCTTC. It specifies CASSSFQGRNYGYTF. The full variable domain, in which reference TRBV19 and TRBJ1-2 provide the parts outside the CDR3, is DGGITQSPKYLFRKEGQNVTLSCEQNLNHDAMYWYRQDPGQGLRLIYYSQIVNDFQKGDIAEGYSVSREKKESFPLTVTSAQKNPTAFYLCASSSFQGRNYGYTFGSGTRLTVV.

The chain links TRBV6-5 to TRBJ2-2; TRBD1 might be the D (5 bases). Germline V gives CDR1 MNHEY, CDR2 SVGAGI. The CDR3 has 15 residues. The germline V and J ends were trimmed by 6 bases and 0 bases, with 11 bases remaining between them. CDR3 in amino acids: CASSLWTTNTGELFF. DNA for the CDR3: TGTGCCAGCAGCCTCTGGACAACGAACACCGGGGAGCTGTTTTTT.

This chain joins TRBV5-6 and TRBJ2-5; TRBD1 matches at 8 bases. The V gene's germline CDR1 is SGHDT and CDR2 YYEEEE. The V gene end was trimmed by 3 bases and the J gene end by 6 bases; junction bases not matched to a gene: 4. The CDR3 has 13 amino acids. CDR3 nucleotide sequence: TGTGCCAGCAGCTCGGACAGGGAACAGACCCAGTACTTC. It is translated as CASSSDREQTQYF.

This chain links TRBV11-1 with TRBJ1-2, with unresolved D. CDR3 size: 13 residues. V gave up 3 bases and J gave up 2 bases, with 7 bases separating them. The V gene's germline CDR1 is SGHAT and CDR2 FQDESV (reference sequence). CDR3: CASSFRRNYGYTF. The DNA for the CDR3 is TGTGCCAGCAGCTTTCGGAGGAACTATGGCTACACCTTC. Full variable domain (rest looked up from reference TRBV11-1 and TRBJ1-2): EAEVAQSPRYKITEKSQAVAFWCDPISGHATLYWYRQILGQGPELLVQFQDESVVDDSQLPKDRFSAERLKGVDSTLKIQPAELGDSAMYLCASSFRRNYGYTFGSGTRLTVV.

CDR3 in DNA: TGCGCCAGCAGCCAAGTAATGGGCGGGGGGGCCGTAGATACGCAGTATTTT. This translates into CASSQVMGGGAVDTQYF. The chain links TRBV4-3 to TRBJ2-3; 9 nucleotides align to TRBD2. Trimming removed 1 base from V and 5 bases from J; junction bases left unmatched: 10. Germline CDR1 reads LGHNA; CDR2 reads YSLEER. The CDR3 contains 17 residues.

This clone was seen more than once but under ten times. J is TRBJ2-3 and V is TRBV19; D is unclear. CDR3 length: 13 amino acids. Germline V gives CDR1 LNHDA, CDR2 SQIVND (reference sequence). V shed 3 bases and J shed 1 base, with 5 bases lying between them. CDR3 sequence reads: CASSIAGTDTQYF. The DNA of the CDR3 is TGTGCCAGTAGTATCGCGGGCACAGATACGCAGTATTTT.

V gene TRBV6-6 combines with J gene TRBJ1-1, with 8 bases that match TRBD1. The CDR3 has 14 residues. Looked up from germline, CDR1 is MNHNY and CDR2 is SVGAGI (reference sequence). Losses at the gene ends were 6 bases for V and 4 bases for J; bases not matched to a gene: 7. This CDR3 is CASRGTGQGTEAFF. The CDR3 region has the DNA TGTGCCAGCAGGGGGACAGGCCAAGGCACTGAAGCTTTCTTT.

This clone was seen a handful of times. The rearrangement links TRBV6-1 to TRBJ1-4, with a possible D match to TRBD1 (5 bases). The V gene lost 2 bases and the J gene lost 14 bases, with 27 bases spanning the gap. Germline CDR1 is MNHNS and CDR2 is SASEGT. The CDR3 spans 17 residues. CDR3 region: CASSETSGTDKRIELFF. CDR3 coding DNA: TGTGCCAGCAGTGAAACAAGCGGGACGGACAAGAGGATTGAGCTGTTTTTT.

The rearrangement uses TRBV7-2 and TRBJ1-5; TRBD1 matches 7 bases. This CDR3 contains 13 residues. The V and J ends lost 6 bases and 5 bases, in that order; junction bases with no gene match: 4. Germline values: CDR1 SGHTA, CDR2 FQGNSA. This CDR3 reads CASRGGWDQPQHF. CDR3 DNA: TGTGCCAGCAGAGGGGGCTGGGATCAGCCCCAGCATTTT.

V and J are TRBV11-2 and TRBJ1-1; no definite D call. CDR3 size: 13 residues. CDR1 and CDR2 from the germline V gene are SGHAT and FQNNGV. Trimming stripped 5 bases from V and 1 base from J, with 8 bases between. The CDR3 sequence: CASSPLWNTEAFF. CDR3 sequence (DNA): TGTGCCAGCAGCCCACTTTGGAACACTGAAGCTTTCTTT.

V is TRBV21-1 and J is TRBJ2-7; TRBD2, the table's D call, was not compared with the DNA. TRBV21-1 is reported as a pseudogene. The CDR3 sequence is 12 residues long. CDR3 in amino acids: CASKRRIYEQYF. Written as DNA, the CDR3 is TGTGCCAGCAAAAGGAGGATCTACGAGCAGTACTTC.

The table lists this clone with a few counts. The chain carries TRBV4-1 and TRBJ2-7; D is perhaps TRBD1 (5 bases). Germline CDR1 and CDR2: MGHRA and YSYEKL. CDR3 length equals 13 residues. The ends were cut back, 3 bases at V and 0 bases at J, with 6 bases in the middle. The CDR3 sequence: CASSHDSSYEQYF. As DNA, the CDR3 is TGCGCCAGCAGCCACGACAGCTCCTACGAGCAGTACTTC.

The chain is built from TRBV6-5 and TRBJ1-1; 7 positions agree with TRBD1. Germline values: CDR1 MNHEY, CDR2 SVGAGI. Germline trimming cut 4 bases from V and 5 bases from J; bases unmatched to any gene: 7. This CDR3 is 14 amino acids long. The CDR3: CASSLTGMTTEAFF. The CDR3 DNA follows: TGTGCCAGCAGTTTGACAGGGATGACAACTGAAGCTTTCTTT.

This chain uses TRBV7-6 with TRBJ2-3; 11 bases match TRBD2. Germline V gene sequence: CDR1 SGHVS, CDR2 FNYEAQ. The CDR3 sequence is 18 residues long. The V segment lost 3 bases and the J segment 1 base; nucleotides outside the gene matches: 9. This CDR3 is CASSFLAGGAKGTDTQYF. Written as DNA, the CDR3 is TGTGCCAGCAGCTTCCTAGCGGGGGGCGCTAAAGGCACAGATACGCAGTATTTT.